A single sample gave rise to the 27 T cell receptor beta chains below, sequenced in a study of response to subunit inactivated influenza vaccine. A single record per CDR3 protein comes from TCRdb applying MiXCR to the RT-PCR reads. The sample includes about 650,000 distinct CDR3 sequences, 12% to 15% of them seen just once. Source: PBMCs from blood, taken 14 days before vaccination. These receptors all stem from a man aged 45-65 years who received an inactivated influenza vaccine.

This clonotype has only a few counts. The rearrangement links TRBV16 to TRBJ2-7, with no clear D. Between the trimmed V and J ends, which lost 2 bases and 0 bases, there was a span of 11 bases. Germline-derived CDR1 and CDR2 are KGHSY and FQNENV. This CDR3 has 15 residues. The CDR3 loop is CASSQNSLDSYEQYF. The CDR3 coding sequence is TGTGCCAGCAGCCAAAACAGTTTGGACTCCTACGAGCAGTACTTC.

This clonotype has a handful of counts. In DNA form, the CDR3 reads TGCGCCAGCAGCCAAGATCCGGGTGGATGGACTGAAGCTTTCTTT. As protein: CASSQDPGGWTEAFF. V is TRBV4-3 and J is TRBJ1-1; D gene unclear. Germline lookup yields CDR1 LGHNA and CDR2 YSLEER. V lost 0 bases to trimming and J lost 5 bases, with 13 bases between them. The CDR3 has 15 residues.

This clonotype turned up a few times. This chain connects TRBV12-3 or TRBV12-4 to TRBJ1-2, with 10 positions matching TRBD1. The CDR3 is 14 residues long. V dropped 7 bases and J dropped 8; count of bases not matched to a gene: 10. The CDR3 reads CASISTGGAGGYTF. The CDR3 DNA is TGTGCCAGCATTTCGACAGGGGGCGCTGGGGGCTACACCTTC.

V and J are TRBV7-8 and TRBJ2-3; D call uncertain. CDR1 SGHVS and CDR2 FQNEAQ come from the germline V gene. The CDR3 length is 15 residues. V was clipped by 5 bases and J by 4 bases, with 16 bases between them. The CDR3 nucleotides read TGTGCCAGCAGCCTTAGAGTAGCTGAAGCAGATACGCAGTATTTT. Its translation: CASSLRVAEADTQYF.

This clonotype was seen only a few times. This chain connects TRBV4-1 to TRBJ2-5; TRBD1 aligns across 10 bases. V shed 5 bases, J shed 4 bases, and the junction held 10 bases outside the gene matches. CDR1 is MGHRA and CDR2 is YSYEKL in the germline V gene. This CDR3 comprises 16 residues. The CDR3 nucleotides read TGCGCCAGCAGCGGGAGACAGGGGGCGTTAAGAGAGACCCAGTACTTC. Protein product: CASSGRQGALRETQYF.

This clonotype was observed many times. This chain uses TRBV6-6 with TRBJ2-2; D call uncertain. Germline-derived CDR1 and CDR2 are MNHNY and SVGAGI (reference sequence). This CDR3 has 13 residues. Trimming left V 5 bases short and J 4 bases short, with 8 bases between. The CDR3 bases are TGTGCCAGCAGTCATATAAGCACCGGGGAGCTGTTTTTT. It specifies CASSHISTGELFF.

This clonotype was seen a few times. The chain carries TRBV2 and TRBJ2-6; no firm D call. This CDR3 has 15 residues. Trimming took 4 bases from V and 0 from J, leaving 7 bases between them. Germline-derived CDR1 and CDR2 are SNHLY and FYNNEI. CDR3: CASSGSHSGANVLTF. DNA for the CDR3: TGTGCCAGCAGTGGGTCCCACTCTGGGGCCAACGTCCTGACTTTC.

This clonotype was observed a handful of times. This sequence joins TRBV12-3 or TRBV12-4 and TRBJ1-1; 8 positions agree with TRBD1. The V and J ends lost 3 bases and 3 bases, in that order; junction bases with no gene match: 9. The CDR3 spans 16 residues. The DNA for the CDR3 is TGTGCCAGCAGTTTCCCCCAGGGGGCAAGTCACACTGAAGCTTTCTTT. This sequence encodes CASSFPQGASHTEAFF.

V usage is TRBV7-8 and J usage is TRBJ1-2; D call uncertain. V was pared by 7 bases and J by 8 bases, with 11 bases between. Germline CDR1 SGHVS, CDR2 FQNEAQ. The CDR3 consists of 11 residues. The CDR3 DNA reads as TGTGCCAGCAAGTCTGTTCTCGGCTACACCTTC. Amino acids: CASKSVLGYTF.

The CDR3 bases are TGTGCCAGCAGTTGGGGACTTACCGGGGAGCTGTTTTTT. It encodes CASSWGLTGELFF. This chain joins TRBV12-3 or TRBV12-4 and TRBJ2-2; D might be TRBD2 (6 bases). This CDR3 has 13 residues. Trimming removed 4 bases from V and 5 bases from J, with 8 bases in between.

This clonotype was seen only a few times. The chain has TRBV6-5 and TRBJ1-1; TRBD1 aligns across 7 bases. Germline CDR1 and CDR2: MNHEY and SVGAGI. V trimming: 4 bases; J trimming: 4 bases; junction bases outside the gene matches: 3. CDR3 length: 13 amino acids. The CDR3 bases are TGTGCCAGCAGTTTACAGGGGTTCACTGAAGCTTTCTTT. Translating gives CASSLQGFTEAFF.

This clonotype has just a few counts. V gene TRBV12-3 or TRBV12-4 combines with J gene TRBJ1-5; TRBD1 might be the D (6 bases). The CDR3 is 12 amino acids. V lost 5 bases and J lost 16, with 18 bases in between. This chain's CDR3 is CASSALDSSIHF. DNA of the CDR3: TGTGCCAGCAGTGCCTTGGACAGCTCTATACATTTT.

The V call is TRBV4-1, the J call TRBJ2-5; TRBD2 agrees at 7 bases. Per the germline V gene, CDR1 is MGHRA and CDR2 is YSYEKL. The CDR3 loop spans 15 amino acids. V trimming: 0 bases; J trimming: 5 bases; junction bases outside the gene matches: 6. CDR3 coding DNA: TGCGCCAGCAGCCAAGATCGACTAGCACGGGAGACCCAGTACTTC. Translated, it gives CASSQDRLARETQYF.

V is TRBV3-1 and J is TRBJ2-7, with D possibly matching TRBD2 (5 bases). Germline CDR1 is LGHDT and CDR2 is YNNKEL (reference sequence). The CDR3 length is 13 residues. Trimming removed 0 bases at V and 9 bases at J, with 12 bases between. Here the CDR3 reads CASSQDNARVQYF. Written as DNA, the CDR3 is TGTGCCAGCAGCCAAGATAACGCGAGGGTGCAGTACTTC.

This clonotype was seen many times. The genes are TRBV12-3 or TRBV12-4 and TRBJ2-1, with 9 bases identical to TRBD2. The CDR3 is made up of 16 amino acids. J gave up 5 bases and V 5 bases, and 10 bases lay outside the gene matches. CDR3 coding DNA: TGTGCCAGCAGTATGACCGGGACTAGCACTCACAATGAGCAGTTCTTC. Protein sequence: CASSMTGTSTHNEQFF.

This clonotype has only a few counts. CDR3 region: CAWGTGGSYNEQFF. In nucleotides, the CDR3 is TGTGCCTGGGGGACAGGGGGTTCCTACAATGAGCAGTTCTTC. The J gene is TRBJ2-1, the V gene TRBV30; 11 bases align to TRBD1. V gave up 5 bases and J gave up 1 base; unmatched junction bases: 1. This CDR3 contains 14 residues. Germline CDR1 is GTSNPN and CDR2 is SVGIG (reference sequence). The full variable domain, rest sourced from reference TRBV30 and TRBJ2-1, is SQTIHQWPATLVQPVGSPLSLECTVEGTSNPNLYWYRQAAGRGLQLLFYSVGIGQISSEVPQNLSASRPQDRQFILSSKKLLLSDSGFYLCAWGTGGSYNEQFFGPGTRLTVL.

This rearrangement joins TRBV5-1 to TRBJ2-7, with D possibly being TRBD1 or TRBD2 (5 bases each). Looked up from germline, CDR1 is SGHRS and CDR2 is YFSETQ. The CDR3 is made up of 14 amino acids. The V end lost 5 bases, the J end lost 0 bases, and 12 bases lay between the germline ends. Here the CDR3 reads CASRGRPSSYEQYF. For the CDR3, the DNA is TGCGCCAGCAGGGGACGGCCTAGCTCCTACGAGCAGTACTTC.

The V call is TRBV7-7, the J call TRBJ2-1, with a tentative D call TRBD2 (5 bases). Trimming left V 6 bases short and J 8 bases short, with 17 bases between. The CDR3 sequence is 14 residues long. Germline-derived CDR1 and CDR2 are SSHAT and FNYEAQ (reference sequence). CDR3 nucleotides: TGTGCCAGCAGTATAGGACTTTTAGCCGATGAGCAGTTCTTC. Its protein product is CASSIGLLADEQFF. Combining the CDR3 with reference TRBV7-7 and TRBJ2-1 gives the whole variable domain GAGVSQSPRYKVTKRGQDVTLRCDPISSHATLYWYQQALGQGPEFLTYFNYEAQPDKSGLPSDRFSAERPEGSISTLTIQRTEQRDSAMYRCASSIGLLADEQFFGPGTRLTVL.

This clonotype has a count of ten or more. The rearrangement uses TRBV12-3 or TRBV12-4 and TRBJ2-3; no definite D call. Trimming shortened V by 6 bases and J by 0 bases, and 10 bases separated the two germline ends. CDR3 size: 14 residues. In DNA form, the CDR3 reads TGTGCCAGCAGGCAGAGTACTAGCACAGATACGCAGTATTTT. Protein product: CASRQSTSTDTQYF.

This clonotype has only a few counts. V and J are TRBV7-2 and TRBJ2-3; the D gene is possibly TRBD1 (5 bases). The CDR3 is made up of 15 amino acids. V dropped 6 bases and J dropped 13 bases, with 26 bases sitting between them. In germline, CDR1 is SGHTA, CDR2 FQGNSA. CDR3 nucleotide sequence: TGTGCCAGCAGAGACGGACATCCTTTAAGACACATTGAGTATTTT. It translates to CASRDGHPLRHIEYF. Based on the CDR3 plus reference TRBV7-2 and TRBJ2-3, the full variable domain is GAGVSQSPSNKVTEKGKDVELRCDPISGHTALYWYRQSLGQGLEFLIYFQGNSAPDKSGLPSDRFSAERTGGSVSTLTIQRTQQEDSAVYLCASRDGHPLRHIEYFGPGTRLTVL.

This clonotype was seen more than once but under ten times. The chain uses TRBV7-9 and TRBJ2-1, with D perhaps TRBD2 (5 bases). V lost 1 base, J lost 2 bases, and 15 bases lay in between. Germline CDR1 reads SEHNR; CDR2 reads FQNEAQ (reference sequence). CDR3 size: 17 residues. CDR3 protein: CASSLGTWEMAYNEQFF. The CDR3, as DNA: TGTGCCAGCAGCTTAGGGACTTGGGAGATGGCCTACAATGAGCAGTTCTTC.

The chain is built from TRBV10-3 and TRBJ1-1; weak D call: TRBD1 (5 bases). The germline gives CDR1 ENHRY, CDR2 SYGVKD. The germline V and J ends were trimmed by 3 bases and 7 bases, with 9 bases remaining between them. The CDR3 extends over 12 amino acids. The CDR3 is CAISDRDFEAFF. In DNA, the CDR3 is TGTGCCATCAGTGACAGGGACTTTGAAGCTTTCTTT.

The rearrangement links TRBV10-3 to TRBJ2-2; maybe TRBD2 (5 bases). The CDR3 loop spans 12 amino acids. V was trimmed by 8 bases and J by 4 bases, leaving 8 bases between them. The germline CDR1 and CDR2 sequences are ENHRY and SYGVKD. The CDR3 DNA is TGTGCCATCCCGCGGGCCACCGGGGAGCTGTTTTTT. The encoded protein is CAIPRATGELFF.

In this sample, this clonotype turned up a few times. This chain uses TRBV6-4 with TRBJ2-3; no clear D. The CDR3 sequence is 14 residues long. The ends were cut back, 4 bases at V and 0 bases at J, with 8 bases in the middle. Germline loops: CDR1 MRHNA, CDR2 SNTAGT. CDR3 sequence (DNA): TGTGCCAGCAGTGTGATCGGCAGCACAGATACGCAGTATTTT. Amino acid sequence: CASSVIGSTDTQYF.

The V gene is TRBV5-1, the J gene TRBJ2-2; D might be TRBD1 (6 bases). V gave up 4 bases and J gave up 0 bases, with 10 bases separating them. The CDR3 totals 15 residues. CDR1 SGHRS and CDR2 YFSETQ come from the germline V gene. CDR3 sequence: CASSAQGANTGELFF. The CDR3 nucleotides are TGCGCCAGCAGCGCACAGGGCGCGAACACCGGGGAGCTGTTTTTT.

This clonotype was counted a few times. The rearrangement joins TRBV29-1 to TRBJ2-3; TRBD1 aligns across 7 bases. Germline CDR1 SQVTM, CDR2 ANQGSEA. The length of the CDR3 is 12 residues. The junction had 2 bases not matched to a gene; V was cut back by 3 bases and J by 5 bases. CDR3: CSVDPGGDTQYF. DNA of the CDR3: TGCAGCGTTGATCCAGGGGGAGATACGCAGTATTTT.

The sample holds one count of this clonotype. The chain couples TRBV12-3 or TRBV12-4 to TRBJ1-1; 7 bases map to TRBD1. Trimming took 6 bases from V and 9 from J; bases not matched to a gene: 7. The CDR3 covers 12 residues. The CDR3 DNA sequence: TGTGCCAGCAGGCCACAGGGGAGGAAAGCTTTCTTT. It yields the protein CASRPQGRKAFF.